These 16 T cell receptor beta chains came from one sample sequenced in a study of shared clonotypes between healthy human individuals. Using immunoSEQ multiplex PCR, the repertoire was profiled, and TCRdb retains in-frame clones only, with some absent. The sample contains about 2.5 million clones, about 90% of which appear only once. Specimen: naive CD4+ T cells from PBMCs. The sample's subset: CD45RA+ positively selected. These receptor sequences come from a man younger than 30 in good health. Some clones in this sample may be carry-over from other donors' samples.

The V gene is TRBV7-8, the J gene TRBJ1-2, with D hard to call. The CDR3 sequence is 16 residues long. V was pared by 1 base and J by 2 bases, with 14 bases between. CDR1 SGHVS and CDR2 FQNEAQ come from the germline V gene. CDR3 coding DNA: TGTGCCAGCAGCTTAGAGGGCAGAGGGTGGAACTATGGCTACACCTTC. As protein: CASSLEGRGWNYGYTF.

This clone showed up just once. This chain uses TRBV5-1 with TRBJ1-4; a weak D match, TRBD1 (5 bases). Germline V gives CDR1 SGHRS, CDR2 YFSETQ. V shed 4 bases and J shed 11 bases, with 21 bases lying between them. This CDR3 region has 15 residues. The CDR3 coding sequence is TGCGCCAGCAGCCCAACCGGGACCTTAATGGAGAAACTGTTTTTT. Translated: CASSPTGTLMEKLFF.

The V call is TRBV7-8, the J call TRBJ2-7; D gene ambiguous. This CDR3 has 11 residues. V lost 6 bases and J lost 6, with 9 bases in between. The germline CDR1 and CDR2 sequences are SGHVS and FQNEAQ. This CDR3 reads CASRIGREQYF. Written as DNA, the CDR3 is TGTGCCAGCAGGATAGGGCGCGAGCAGTACTTC.

The chain couples TRBV15 to TRBJ2-7, with a possible D match to TRBD2 (6 bases). The CDR3 runs 15 residues. Germline loops: CDR1 LNHNV, CDR2 YYDKDF (reference sequence). V was pared by 0 bases and J by 2 bases, with 11 bases between. CDR3 amino acids: CATSRDRGGAYEQYF. In nucleotides, the CDR3 is TGTGCCACCAGCAGAGATCGTGGAGGGGCCTACGAGCAGTACTTC.

This chain joins TRBV30 and TRBJ2-7; 8 positions match TRBD1. The germline V gene encodes CDR1 GTSNPN and CDR2 SVGIG (reference sequence). This CDR3 contains 14 residues. Unmatched junction bases numbered 5, after V lost 4 bases and J lost 0 bases. The CDR3 region is CAWTPDRASYEQYF. CDR3 coding DNA: TGTGCCTGGACCCCGGACAGGGCCTCCTACGAGCAGTACTTC.

The V call is TRBV1, the J call TRBJ2-1; the table assigns TRBD1, which was not confirmed against the DNA. TRBV1 is tagged as a pseudogene. The CDR3 consists of 15 residues. The CDR3 reads CTSSQEGPRFHEQFF. The CDR3 DNA reads as TGCACCAGCAGCCAAGAGGGCCCAAGGTTCCATGAGCAGTTCTTC.

The rearrangement uses TRBV15 and TRBJ2-4; 8 bases are shared with TRBD1. This CDR3 comprises 15 residues. Germline V CDR1 and CDR2: LNHNV, YYDKDF (reference sequence). J was trimmed by 12 bases and V by 0 bases; bases with no gene match: 10. The CDR3 reads CATSRDRTGPSPQYF. CDR3 nucleotides: TGTGCCACCAGCAGAGATCGGACAGGGCCCTCTCCTCAGTACTTC.

This chain joins TRBV6-5 and TRBJ1-2; possibly TRBD1 for D (6 bases). V lost 5 bases and J 4 bases, leaving 17 bases between the germline ends. In germline, CDR1 is MNHEY, CDR2 SVGAGI. This CDR3 region has 15 residues. The CDR3 DNA is TGTGCCAGCAGTGCCGGACCGGGACACCTCTATGGCTACACCTTC. Its translation: CASSAGPGHLYGYTF.

This chain uses TRBV7-9 with TRBJ2-5; D is ambiguous. Germline V gene data show CDR1 as SEHNR and CDR2 as FQNEAQ (reference sequence). The CDR3 consists of 10 residues. Trimming cost V 5 bases and J 5 bases, with 3 bases left between them. For the CDR3, the DNA is TGTGCCAGCAGCGGGGAGACCCAGTACTTC. This codes for CASSGETQYF.

The chain couples TRBV30 to TRBJ1-1; D is possibly TRBD1 (5 bases). This CDR3 spans 13 amino acids. V was pared by 5 bases and J by 4 bases, with 14 bases between. Germline CDR1 and CDR2: GTSNPN and SVGIG (reference sequence). CDR3: CAWGEGTGTEAFF. CDR3 DNA: TGTGCCTGGGGTGAAGGGACGGGCACTGAAGCTTTCTTT.

This chain joins TRBV7-2 and TRBJ2-5; possible D gene TRBD1, 6 bases. Trimming left V 3 bases short and J 4 bases short, with 15 bases between. The length of the CDR3 is 15 residues. Germline V CDR1 and CDR2: SGHTA, FQGNSA. The CDR3 DNA follows: TGTGCCAGCAGCTTCGCCGGGACATTGGGAGAGACCCAGTACTTC. Amino acid sequence: CASSFAGTLGETQYF.

The chain is built from TRBV30 and TRBJ1-4; tentative D call: TRBD1 (5 bases). Germline V gene data show CDR1 as GTSNPN and CDR2 as SVGIG (reference sequence). V dropped 4 bases and J dropped 8 bases, with 17 bases sitting between them. The CDR3 runs to 14 residues. CDR3: CAWNPQGRREKLFF. The CDR3 bases are TGTGCCTGGAACCCCCAGGGTCGGAGGGAAAAACTGTTTTTT.

The chain employs TRBV19 and TRBJ1-1; the D is unclear. There are 16 residues in the CDR3. Germline-derived CDR1 and CDR2 are LNHDA and SQIVND (reference sequence). With 5 bases removed from V and 0 bases from J, the gap between germline ends came to 16 bases. CDR3 sequence (DNA): TGTGCCAGTAGTCCCCGGAGAATGCTCGTGAACACTGAAGCTTTCTTT. Residues: CASSPRRMLVNTEAFF.

This clone was seen once. The genes are TRBV18 and TRBJ2-2; 9 bases match TRBD2. This CDR3 has 17 residues. The trim removed 6 bases at V and 3 bases at J, leaving 11 bases unmatched. Germline CDR1 is KGHSH and CDR2 is LQKENI. The CDR3 DNA follows: TGTGCCAGCTCTCGAAATAGCGGGAGTGCGGACACCGGGGAGCTGTTTTTT. It encodes CASSRNSGSADTGELFF.

The CDR3 nucleotides read TGCGCCAGCAGTGAGTTTAGCGGGAGTTTCAATGAGCAGTTCTTC. It translates to CASSEFSGSFNEQFF. The chain links TRBV10-1 to TRBJ2-1; 9 bases are a match to TRBD2. CDR3 size: 15 residues. Unmatched junction bases numbered 4, after V lost 1 base and J lost 6 bases. The germline V gene has CDR1 WNHNN and CDR2 SYGVQD (reference sequence).

This sequence joins TRBV11-2 and TRBJ2-5, with no clear D. The CDR3 contains 13 residues. V lost 2 bases and J lost 7, with 11 bases in between. CDR1 is SGHAT and CDR2 is FQNNGV in the germline V gene. CDR3 nucleotide sequence: TGTGCCAGCAGCTTATCCCTCGGCGGGACCCAGTACTTC. Encoded protein: CASSLSLGGTQYF.